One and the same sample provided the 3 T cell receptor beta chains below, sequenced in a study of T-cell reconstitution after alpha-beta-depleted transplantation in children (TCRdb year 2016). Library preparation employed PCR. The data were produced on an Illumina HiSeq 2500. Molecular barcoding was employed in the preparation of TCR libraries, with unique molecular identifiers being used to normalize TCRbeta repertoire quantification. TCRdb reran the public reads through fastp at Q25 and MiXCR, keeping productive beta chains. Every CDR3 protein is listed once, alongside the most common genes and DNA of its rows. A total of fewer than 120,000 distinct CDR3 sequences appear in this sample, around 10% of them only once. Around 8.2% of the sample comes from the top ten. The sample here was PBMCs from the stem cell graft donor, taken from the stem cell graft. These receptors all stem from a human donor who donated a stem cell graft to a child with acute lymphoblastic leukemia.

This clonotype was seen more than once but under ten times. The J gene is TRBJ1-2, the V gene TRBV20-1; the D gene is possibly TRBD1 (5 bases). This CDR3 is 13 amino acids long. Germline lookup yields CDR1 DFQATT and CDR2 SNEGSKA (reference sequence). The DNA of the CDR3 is TGCAGGGTCGTGGGGGGAGATAACTATGGCTACACCTTC. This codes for CRVVGGDNYGYTF.

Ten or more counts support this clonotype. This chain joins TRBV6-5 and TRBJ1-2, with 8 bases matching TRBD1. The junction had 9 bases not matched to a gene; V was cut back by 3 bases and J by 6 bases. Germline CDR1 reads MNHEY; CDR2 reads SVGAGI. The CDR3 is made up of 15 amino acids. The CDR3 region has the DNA TGTGCCAGCAGTTATTGGCAGGGGGCGGGGGATGGCTACACCTTC. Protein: CASSYWQGAGDGYTF.

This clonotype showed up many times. The CDR3 sequence is CASSLAYTSGSRVSTDTQYF. The DNA for the CDR3 is TGTGCCAGCAGCTTAGCATACACTAGCGGGAGTCGAGTTAGCACAGATACGCAGTATTTT. V usage is TRBV7-8 and J usage is TRBJ2-3; the match to TRBD2 covers 11 bases. This CDR3 is 20 amino acids long. V gave up 0 bases and J gave up 0 bases; unmatched junction bases: 11. The V gene's germline CDR1 is SGHVS and CDR2 FQNEAQ.